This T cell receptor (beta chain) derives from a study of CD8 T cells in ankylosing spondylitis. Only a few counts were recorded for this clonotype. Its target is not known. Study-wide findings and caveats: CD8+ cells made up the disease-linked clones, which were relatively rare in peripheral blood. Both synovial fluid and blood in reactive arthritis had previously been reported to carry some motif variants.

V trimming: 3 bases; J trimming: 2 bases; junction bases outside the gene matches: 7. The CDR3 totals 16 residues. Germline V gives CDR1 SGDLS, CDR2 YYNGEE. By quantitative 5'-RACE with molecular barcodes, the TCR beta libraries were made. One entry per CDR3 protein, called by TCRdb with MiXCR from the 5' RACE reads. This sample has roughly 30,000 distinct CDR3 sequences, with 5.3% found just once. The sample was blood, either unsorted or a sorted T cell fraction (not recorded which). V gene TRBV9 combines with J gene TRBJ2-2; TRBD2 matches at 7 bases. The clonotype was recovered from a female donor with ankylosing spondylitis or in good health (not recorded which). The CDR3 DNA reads TGTGCCAGCAGCGCCGGGGAGGGGACTAACACCGGGGAGCTGTTTTTT. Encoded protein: CASSAGEGTNTGELFF.